A selection of T cell receptor beta chains follows, all from one sample in a study of T cell repertoires in ileal Crohn's disease. TCRdb's table, derived via immunoSEQ multiplex PCR, lists solely in-frame clones and lacks some. Found here are roughly 62,000 clones, roughly nine tenths of them singletons; the top ten hold about 2%. Sequences were obtained from ileal tissue. The receptors shown here come from an adult with Crohn's disease. Both conserved end residues are part of each CDR3. A D gene is named only where the DNA matches it firmly. Clone size appears in some rows only: once, few, many, or a class for an expanded clone.

v_gene: TRBV11-2
j_gene: TRBJ1-5
len: 13
abundance: NA
d_gene: NA
CDR3aa: CASSEQGGQPQHF

v_gene: TRBV5-1
j_gene: TRBJ1-6
len: 14
abundance: NA
d_gene: TRBD1
CDR3aa: CASSAGTGNSPLHF

v_gene: TRBV28
j_gene: TRBJ1-2
len: 14
abundance: NA
d_gene: TRBD1
CDR3aa: CASSQTGDNYGYTF

v_gene: TRBV5-4
j_gene: TRBJ1-2
len: 17
abundance: NA
d_gene: TRBD1
CDR3aa: CASSKPGQGATNYGYTF

v_gene: TRBV6-5
j_gene: TRBJ1-5
len: 14
abundance: NA
d_gene: TRBD1
CDR3aa: CASSTGGGNQPQHF

v_gene: TRBV28
j_gene: TRBJ1-4
len: 14
abundance: NA
d_gene: NA
CDR3aa: CASGLGGDNEKLFF

v_gene: TRBV5-1
j_gene: TRBJ1-4
len: 15
abundance: once
d_gene: NA
CDR3aa: CASSGRGYTNEKLFF

v_gene: TRBV6-1
j_gene: TRBJ2-5
len: 12
abundance: NA
d_gene: NA
CDR3aa: CASISDGETQYF

v_gene: TRBV11-3
j_gene: TRBJ1-1
len: 11
abundance: NA
d_gene: TRBD1
CDR3aa: CASSYRGRAFF

v_gene: TRBV19
j_gene: TRBJ1-5
len: 18
abundance: NA
d_gene: TRBD1
CDR3aa: CASSGPPGQPYSNQPQHF

v_gene: TRBV5-8
j_gene: TRBJ1-5
len: 16
abundance: NA
d_gene: NA
CDR3aa: CASTMTSGREYQPQHF

v_gene: TRBV5-8
j_gene: TRBJ2-7
len: 12
abundance: NA
d_gene: NA
CDR3aa: CASSSRAYEQYF

v_gene: TRBV7-2
j_gene: TRBJ2-7
len: 12
abundance: NA
d_gene: NA
CDR3aa: CASSSFTYEQYF

v_gene: TRBV27
j_gene: TRBJ1-2
len: 17
abundance: once
d_gene: NA
CDR3aa: CASSFTKSTGRVYGYTF

v_gene: TRBV27
j_gene: TRBJ1-5
len: 18
abundance: NA
d_gene: NA
CDR3aa: CASSFRGRDRDSNQPQHF